This T cell receptor (beta chain) came from a study of T cells expressing NK-cell markers. Study background: From sorted CD3+CD56+NKG2C+, CD3+CD56+NKG2C- and CD3+CD56-NKG2C+ T cells came the TCR beta repertoires.

The CDR3 covers 17 residues. Looked up from germline, CDR1 is LNHDA and CDR2 is SQIVND (reference sequence). TCRdb reprocessed the 5' RACE reads and keeps a single row for each CDR3 protein, giving no DNA. This repertoire includes some 440,000 distinct CDR3 sequences. Sequencing was carried out using blood T cells: a sorted CD56 or NKG2C T cell subset, CD4+ or CD8+ T cells, or bulk PBMC T cells (not recorded which). This TCR was sampled from a woman aged 45-65 years in good health. The chain has TRBV19 and TRBJ2-2; TCRdb outputs TRBD2, but without DNA this stays unchecked. The CDR3 protein is CASSIRRLAGDGRELFF.